This record looks at one TCR beta chain sequence and its context. Its antigen is not yet known. Base qualities were left out, and no much larger clone turns up one base away. In the prospective study, participants were about 18 to 89 years old, resided in 20 to 30 geographic areas of the United States, and were enrolled through a virtual design. In the prospective study, participants were assigned to cohorts based on the clinical history participants reported in a screening survey and a study questionnaire. Exposed participants had been in contact, within 2 weeks of entering the study, with a person who had a PCR-confirmed or clinician-diagnosed case of COVID-19. Each participant in the prospective study had whole blood, serum and a nasopharyngeal or oropharyngeal swab collected by mobile phlebotomists. Over an approximately 2-month period, participants in the prospective study had the option of providing additional blood draws and questionnaires. Blood samples from the prospective study were shipped frozen or at room temperature prior to DNA extraction.

TCRbeta CDR3 regions were amplified from genomic DNA using the immunoSEQ Assay, a bias-controlled multiplex PCR. Concerning the study's data processing: The number of nucleated cells in each sample was estimated by amplification of reference gene primers within the assay. To quantify the absolute abundance of each unique TCRbeta CDR3 rearrangement, sequence reads were collapsed and filtered. Productive Simpson clonality was computed per sample as the square root of Simpson's diversity index over productive rearrangements. TCRdb limited this immuneACCESS table to in-frame rearrangements with V and J called. A share of clones is missing; checked studies link under half to unresolved V genes, and the rest is unexplained. That table is the source of V, J and clone size, and D and trimming were worked out from the DNA. The sample contains approximately 280,000 clones, roughly 80% of them found a single time. 5% of the sample rests with the top ten.

CDR1 and CDR2 (MNHEY, SMNVEV) derive from the germline V gene (reference sequence). Ends trimmed: V by 2 bases, J by 6 bases; bases unmatched to a gene: 2. The CDR3 covers 14 residues, taking in both the cysteine and the phenylalanine. The kept DNA is CDR3 alone, 42 bases in frame from the first base. This entry comes from a study of blood T cell repertoires in COVID-19 (TCRdb year 2020). For the study in its entirety: Samples covering the acute and convalescent phases of COVID-19 were provided by collaborators in the United States, Italy and Spain. The material from the prospective study consisted of cDNA or gDNA derived from T cells, B-cell-depleted T cells, or PBMCs. Subjects who had been exposed to COVID-19, were actively infected with it, or had recovered from it provided the deeply sampled blood TCRbeta repertoires that made up the dataset. The repertoires were made available in a free public database intended to serve as a resource for research on the immune response to SARS-CoV-2. The samples were drawn from two sources: the first 160 participants of the ongoing ImmuneRACE study, and approximately 1,300 subjects contributed by 6 global collaborators. A de-identified subject ID, COVID-19 status, age in years and sex were almost always included in the sample metadata. Where HLA class I and class II types were available, the types were taken from metadata supplied by the sample provider, not from assay-based typing.

Overall study results and their limits: The quantity of clinical and demographic metadata differed by source and by participant and was supplied without curation.

The specimen was PBMCs or T cells enriched from blood (not recorded which). In this chain, TRBV27 is recombined with TRBJ2-2, with 8 bases matching TRBD2. The sequence was obtained from a man aged 40-55 years who had been exposed to COVID-19. The nucleotide sequence reads TGTGCCAGCAGTTTACGGCGGGAGGCCGGGGAGCTGTTTTTT. This translates into CASSLRREAGELFF.